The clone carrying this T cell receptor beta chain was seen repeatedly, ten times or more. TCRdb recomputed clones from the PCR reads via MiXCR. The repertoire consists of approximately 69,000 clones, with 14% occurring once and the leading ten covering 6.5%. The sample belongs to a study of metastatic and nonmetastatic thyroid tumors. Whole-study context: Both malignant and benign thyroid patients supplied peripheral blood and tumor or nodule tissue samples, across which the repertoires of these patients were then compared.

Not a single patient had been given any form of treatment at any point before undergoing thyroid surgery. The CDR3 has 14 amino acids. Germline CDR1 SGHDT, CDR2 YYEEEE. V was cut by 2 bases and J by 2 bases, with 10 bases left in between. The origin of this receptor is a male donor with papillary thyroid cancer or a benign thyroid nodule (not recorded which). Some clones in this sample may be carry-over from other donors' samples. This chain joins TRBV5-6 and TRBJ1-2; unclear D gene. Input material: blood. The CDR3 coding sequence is TGTGCCAGCAGCTTACCACAGCTAAACTATGGCTACACCTTC. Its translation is CASSLPQLNYGYTF.